This T cell receptor (beta chain) was retrieved from a study of response to subunit inactivated influenza vaccine. V lost 1 base to trimming and J lost 8 bases, with 14 bases between them. The CDR3 runs to 14 residues. This clonotype was seen a handful of times. MiXCR, applied by TCRdb to the RT-PCR reads, yields one record per CDR3 protein. This sample carries just under 550,000 distinct CDR3 sequences, 20% to 25% of them seen once, and the ten largest clones take about 3%. This sample was shared with a second study, whose subject was T cells expressing NK-cell markers. From that second work: What made the TCR beta cDNA was 5'RACE template switching with UMIs. Eight donors were sequenced, of whom seven were HCMV-seropositive, while the remaining one was HCMV-seronegative.

V and J are TRBV12-3 or TRBV12-4 and TRBJ1-2, with D possibly TRBD1 on 5 matching bases. Sample: CD4+ T cells sorted from PBMCs, taken roughly 12 days after vaccination. The receptor's source is a man in his fifties who received an inactivated influenza vaccine. The CDR3 DNA sequence: TGTGCCAGCAGTTTAGTCGCGGGGGGTCAAGGCTACACCTTC. Protein sequence: CASSLVAGGQGYTF.